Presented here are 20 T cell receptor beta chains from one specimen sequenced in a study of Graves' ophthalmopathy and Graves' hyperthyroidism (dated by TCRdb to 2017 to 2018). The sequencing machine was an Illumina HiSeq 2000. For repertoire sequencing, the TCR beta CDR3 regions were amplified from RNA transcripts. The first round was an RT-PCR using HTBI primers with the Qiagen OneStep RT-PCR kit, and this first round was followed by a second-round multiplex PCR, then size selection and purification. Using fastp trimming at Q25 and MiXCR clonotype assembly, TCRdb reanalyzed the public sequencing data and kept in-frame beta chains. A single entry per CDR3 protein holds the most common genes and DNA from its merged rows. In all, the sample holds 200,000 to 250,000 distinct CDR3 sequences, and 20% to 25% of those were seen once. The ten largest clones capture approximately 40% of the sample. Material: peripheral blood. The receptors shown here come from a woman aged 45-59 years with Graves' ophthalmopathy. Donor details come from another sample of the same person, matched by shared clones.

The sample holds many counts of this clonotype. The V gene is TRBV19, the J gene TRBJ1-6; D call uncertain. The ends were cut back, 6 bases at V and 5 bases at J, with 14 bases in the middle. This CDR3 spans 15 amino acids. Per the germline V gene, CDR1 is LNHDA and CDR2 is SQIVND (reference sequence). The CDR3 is CASRNDRDNNSPLHF. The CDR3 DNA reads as TGTGCCAGTAGGAACGACCGGGATAATAATTCACCCCTCCACTTT.

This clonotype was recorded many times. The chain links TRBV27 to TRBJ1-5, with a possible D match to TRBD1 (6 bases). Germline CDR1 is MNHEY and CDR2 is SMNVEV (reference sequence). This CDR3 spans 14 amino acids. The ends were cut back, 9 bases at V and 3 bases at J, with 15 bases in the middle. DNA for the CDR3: TGTGCCAGTAAACAGGGAGGGCTCAATCAGCCCCAGCATTTT. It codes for CASKQGGLNQPQHF.

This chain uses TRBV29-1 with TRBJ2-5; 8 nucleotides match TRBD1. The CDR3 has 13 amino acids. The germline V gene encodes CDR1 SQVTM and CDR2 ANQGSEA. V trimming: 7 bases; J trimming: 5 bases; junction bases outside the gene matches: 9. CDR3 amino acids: CSATTGDGETQYF. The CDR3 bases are TGCAGCGCCACGACAGGGGATGGGGAGACCCAGTACTTC.

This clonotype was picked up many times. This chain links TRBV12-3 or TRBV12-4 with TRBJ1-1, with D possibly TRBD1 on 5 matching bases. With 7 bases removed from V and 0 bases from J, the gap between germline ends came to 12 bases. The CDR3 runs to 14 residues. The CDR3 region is CASTLGTLNTEAFF. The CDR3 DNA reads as TGTGCCAGCACCCTGGGGACGTTGAACACTGAAGCTTTCTTT.

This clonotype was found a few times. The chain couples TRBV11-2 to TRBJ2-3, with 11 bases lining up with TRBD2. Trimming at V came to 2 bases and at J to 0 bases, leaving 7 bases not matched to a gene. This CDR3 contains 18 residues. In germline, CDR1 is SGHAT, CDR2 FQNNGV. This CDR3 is CASSLLPSGGISTDTQYF. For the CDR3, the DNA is TGTGCCAGCAGCTTACTCCCTAGCGGGGGGATTAGCACAGATACGCAGTATTTT.

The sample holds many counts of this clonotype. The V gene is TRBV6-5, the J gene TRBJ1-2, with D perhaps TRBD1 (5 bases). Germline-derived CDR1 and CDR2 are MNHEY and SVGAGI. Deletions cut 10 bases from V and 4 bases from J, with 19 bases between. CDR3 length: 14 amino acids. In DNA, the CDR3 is TGTGCCATACAGGCGGGACTTACCGTCTATGGCTACACCTTC. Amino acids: CAIQAGLTVYGYTF.

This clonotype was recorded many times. CDR3 in amino acids: CASTEGDPPGELFF. The CDR3 DNA sequence: TGTGCCAGCACCGAGGGGGACCCTCCCGGGGAGCTGTTTTTT. The genes are TRBV6-1 and TRBJ2-2, with D possibly matching TRBD1 (6 bases). Trimming stripped 7 bases from V and 6 bases from J, with 15 bases between. The germline V gene encodes CDR1 MNHNS and CDR2 SASEGT. The CDR3 covers 14 residues.

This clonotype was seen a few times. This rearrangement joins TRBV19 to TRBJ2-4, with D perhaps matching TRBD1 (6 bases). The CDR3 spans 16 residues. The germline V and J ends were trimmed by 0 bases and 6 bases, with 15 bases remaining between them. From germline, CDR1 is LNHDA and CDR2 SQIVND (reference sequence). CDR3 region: CASSIDPAGELNIQYF. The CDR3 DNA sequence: TGTGCCAGTAGTATAGATCCGGCAGGGGAGTTAAACATTCAGTACTTC.

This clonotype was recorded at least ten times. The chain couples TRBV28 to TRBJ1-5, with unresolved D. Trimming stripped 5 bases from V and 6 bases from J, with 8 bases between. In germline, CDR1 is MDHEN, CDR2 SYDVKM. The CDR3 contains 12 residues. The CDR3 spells CASSLLSQPQHF. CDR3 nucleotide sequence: TGTGCCAGCAGTCTTCTCTCTCAGCCCCAGCATTTT.

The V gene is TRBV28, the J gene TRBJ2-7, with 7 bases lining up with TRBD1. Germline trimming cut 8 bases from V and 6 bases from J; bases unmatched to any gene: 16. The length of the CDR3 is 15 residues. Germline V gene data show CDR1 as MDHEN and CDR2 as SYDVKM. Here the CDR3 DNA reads TGTGCCAGCCAGGCTTACCCCAACAGGGGCGGCGAGCAGTACTTC. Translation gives CASQAYPNRGGEQYF.

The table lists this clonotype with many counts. Written as DNA, the CDR3 is TGTGCCAGCAAGGACAGGGGGAGGAAGACCCAGTACTTC. It codes for CASKDRGRKTQYF. V and J are TRBV27 and TRBJ2-5; TRBD1 matches at 10 bases. The CDR3 totals 13 residues. The V segment lost 7 bases and the J segment 6 bases; nucleotides outside the gene matches: 5. Germline V CDR1 and CDR2: MNHEY, SMNVEV (reference sequence).

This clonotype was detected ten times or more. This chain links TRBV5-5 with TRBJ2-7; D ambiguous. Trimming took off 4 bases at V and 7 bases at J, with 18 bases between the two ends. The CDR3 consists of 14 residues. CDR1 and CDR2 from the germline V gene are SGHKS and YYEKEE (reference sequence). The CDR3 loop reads CASSSIRNSVEQYF. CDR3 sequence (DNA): TGTGCCAGCAGCAGCATCCGTAACTCCGTGGAGCAGTACTTC.

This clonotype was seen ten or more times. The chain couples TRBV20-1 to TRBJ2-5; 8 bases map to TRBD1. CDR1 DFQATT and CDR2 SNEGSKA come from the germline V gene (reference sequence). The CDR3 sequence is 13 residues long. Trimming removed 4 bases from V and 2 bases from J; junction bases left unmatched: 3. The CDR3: CSAIGQGQETQYF. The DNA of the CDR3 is TGCAGTGCTATCGGACAGGGACAAGAGACCCAGTACTTC.

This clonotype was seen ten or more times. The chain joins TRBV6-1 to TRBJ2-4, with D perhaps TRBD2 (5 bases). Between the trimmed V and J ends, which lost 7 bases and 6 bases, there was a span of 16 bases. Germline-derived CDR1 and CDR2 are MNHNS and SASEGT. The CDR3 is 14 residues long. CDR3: CASTKAVRGNIQYF. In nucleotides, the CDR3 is TGTGCCAGCACCAAAGCGGTTCGGGGAAACATTCAGTACTTC.

The CDR3 DNA follows: TGCGCCAGCAGCCAAGAAGGGTCAGGGGGCAACTATGGCTACACCTTC. This codes for CASSQEGSGGNYGYTF. V is TRBV4-1 and J is TRBJ1-2, with 8 bases lining up with TRBD1. J lost 2 bases, V lost 0 bases, and 5 bases had no gene match. Germline V gene sequence: CDR1 MGHRA, CDR2 YSYEKL. This CDR3 is built from 16 residues.

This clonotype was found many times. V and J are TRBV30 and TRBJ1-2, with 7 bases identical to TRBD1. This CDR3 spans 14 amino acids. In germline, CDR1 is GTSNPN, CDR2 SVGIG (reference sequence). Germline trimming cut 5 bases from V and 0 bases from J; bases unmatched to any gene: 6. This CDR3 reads CAWGTAVANYGYTF. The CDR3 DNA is TGTGCCTGGGGGACAGCTGTAGCTAACTATGGCTACACCTTC.

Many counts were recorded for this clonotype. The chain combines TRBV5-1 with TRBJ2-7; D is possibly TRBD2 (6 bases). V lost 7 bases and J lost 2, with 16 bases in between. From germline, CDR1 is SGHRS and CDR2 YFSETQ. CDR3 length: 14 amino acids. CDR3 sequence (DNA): TGCGCCAGCTCCCTTTATAGCGGTACCTACGAGCAGTACTTC. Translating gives CASSLYSGTYEQYF.

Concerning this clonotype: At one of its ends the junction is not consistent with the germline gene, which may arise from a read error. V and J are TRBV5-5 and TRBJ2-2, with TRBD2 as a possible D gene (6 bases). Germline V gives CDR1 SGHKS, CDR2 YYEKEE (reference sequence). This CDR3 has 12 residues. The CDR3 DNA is TGTGCCAGCAGCTTAGGTCCCGGGGGGCTGTTTTTT. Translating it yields CASSLGPGGLFF.

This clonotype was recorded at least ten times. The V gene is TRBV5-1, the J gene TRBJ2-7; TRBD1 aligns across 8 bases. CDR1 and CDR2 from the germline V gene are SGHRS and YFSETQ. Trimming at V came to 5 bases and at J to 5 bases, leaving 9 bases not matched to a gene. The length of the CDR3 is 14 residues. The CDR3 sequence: CASSPRRGQHEQYF. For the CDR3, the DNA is TGCGCCAGCAGTCCACGCAGGGGGCAACACGAGCAGTACTTC.

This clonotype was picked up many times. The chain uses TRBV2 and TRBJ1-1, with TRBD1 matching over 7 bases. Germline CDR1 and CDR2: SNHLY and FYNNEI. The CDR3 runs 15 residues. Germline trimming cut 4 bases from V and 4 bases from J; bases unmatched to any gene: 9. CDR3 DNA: TGTGCCAGCAGTGTTTTTACAGGGGCAGTCACTGAAGCTTTCTTT. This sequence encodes CASSVFTGAVTEAFF.